A selection of T cell receptor beta chains follows, all from one sample in a study of T cells in Graves' hyperthyroidism and ophthalmopathy. TCRdb redid the calling of the multiplex PCR reads with MiXCR, one entry per CDR3 protein. The sample records over 120,000 distinct CDR3 sequences, about 20% being singletons. Sample: blood. These receptor sequences come from a woman in her forties or fifties with Graves' hyperthyroidism that later progressed to Graves' ophthalmopathy. CDR3s include the opening cysteine and the closing phenylalanine or tryptophan. A D gene is named only where the DNA matches it firmly. Clone size appears in some rows only: once, few, many, or a class for an expanded clone.

DNA: TGTGCCAGCAGAATAGCGGGAGTGGGCGAGCAGTACTTC
CDR3: CASRIAGVGEQYF
J: TRBJ2-7
size: many
V: TRBV12-3/TRBV12-4
length: 13
D: TRBD2

DNA: TGTGCCAGCAGCTTAGAGGCTTATAATTCACCCCTCCACTTT
CDR3: CASSLEAYNSPLHF
J: TRBJ1-6
size: -
V: TRBV7-2
length: 14
D: -

DNA: TGTGCCTGGAGCGGGTGGGGCACTGAAGCTTTCTTT
CDR3: CAWSGWGTEAFF
J: TRBJ1-1
size: many
V: TRBV30
length: 12
D: -

DNA: TGTGCCAGTAATTCCTTAATCGGTGTCAATCAGCCCCAGCATTTT
CDR3: CASNSLIGVNQPQHF
J: TRBJ1-5
size: few
V: TRBV19
length: 15
D: -

DNA: TGCAGTGCTCGGGCACCGGGACTAGCGGGAGGGCCAAATGAGCAGTTCTTC
CDR3: CSARAPGLAGGPNEQFF
J: TRBJ2-1
size: many
V: TRBV20-1
length: 17
D: TRBD2

DNA: TGTGCCAGCAGACGGACGACGGTGGCCCCTGAAGCTTTCTTT
CDR3: CASRRTTVAPEAFF
J: TRBJ1-1
size: -
V: TRBV6-2/TRBV6-3
length: 14
D: -

DNA: TGTGCCAGCAGCCGCCCCCCACGCCCCCAGCATTTT
CDR3: CASSRPPRPQHF
J: TRBJ1-5
size: -
V: TRBV28
length: 12
D: -

DNA: TGTGCCAGCAGTCTGTGGGGGATCCCCAAAAACATTCAGTACTTC
CDR3: CASSLWGIPKNIQYF
J: TRBJ2-4
size: many
V: TRBV28
length: 15
D: -

DNA: TGCAGTGCTAGGCGGCTAGCGGGCGACAATGAGCAGTTCTTC
CDR3: CSARRLAGDNEQFF
J: TRBJ2-1
size: many
V: TRBV20-1
length: 14
D: TRBD2

DNA: TGTGCCAGCAGCCCCCAGCAGCGGGGTTGGAAGCTTTTCTTT
CDR3: CASSPQQRGWKLFF
J: TRBJ1-1
size: many
V: TRBV3-1
length: 14
D: -

DNA: TGCAGTGCTGACTCGGGAGCGGATTCCTACGAGCAGTACTTC
CDR3: CSADSGADSYEQYF
J: TRBJ2-7
size: -
V: TRBV20-1
length: 14
D: -

DNA: TGTGCCAGCAGTTTTAGATTAGTCGGGACGGTTGAAGCTTTCTTT
CDR3: CASSFRLVGTVEAFF
J: TRBJ1-1
size: many
V: TRBV28
length: 15
D: -

DNA: TGTGCCAGCAGCTCCGTCAGGGGGACCTCCTACGAGCAGTACTTC
CDR3: CASSSVRGTSYEQYF
J: TRBJ2-7
size: many
V: TRBV7-9
length: 15
D: TRBD1

DNA: TGTGCCTGGGGGGGGGGGCTCCTATCTTTCAATGAGCAGTTCTTC
CDR3: CAWGGGLLSFNEQFF
J: TRBJ2-1
size: many
V: TRBV30
length: 15
D: -

DNA: TGTGCCAGCAGGCTAGGGGGCGGAAGGGATGAGCAGTTCTTC
CDR3: CASRLGGGRDEQFF
J: TRBJ2-1
size: -
V: TRBV7-2
length: 14
D: TRBD1

DNA: TGTGCCACCGGGGATAGCGGGGTCTCCTACAATGAGCAGTCCTTC
CDR3: CATGDSGVSYNEQSF
J: TRBJ2-1
size: -
V: TRBV24-1
length: 15
D: TRBD2

DNA: TGTGCCACCAGTGACAATAGCGGGAGGGCGCGAGAGACCCAGTACTTC
CDR3: CATSDNSGRARETQYF
J: TRBJ2-5
size: many
V: TRBV24-1
length: 16
D: TRBD2

DNA: TGTGCCAGCAGCCAACCGGGGGGGCTTGTAAACATTCAGTACTTC
CDR3: CASSQPGGLVNIQYF
J: TRBJ2-4
size: many
V: TRBV3-1
length: 15
D: TRBD2

DNA: TGTGCCAGCACCTTAGGAGGTCTGGTACAGTACGAGCAGTACTTC
CDR3: CASTLGGLVQYEQYF
J: TRBJ2-7
size: -
V: TRBV28
length: 15
D: -

DNA: TGTGCCTGCATACAGGGGGCAACGCAGTATTTT
CDR3: CACIQGATQYF
J: TRBJ2-3
size: -
V: TRBV30
length: 11
D: TRBD1

DNA: TGTGCCAGCAGTCCCCGGGACAGGGGAATGGAGACCCAGTACTTC
CDR3: CASSPRDRGMETQYF
J: TRBJ2-5
size: many
V: TRBV28
length: 15
D: TRBD1

DNA: TGTGCCAGCAGGAGGGCGGGGGACGCCGAAGCCAACGAGCAGTACTTC
CDR3: CASRRAGDAEANEQYF
J: TRBJ2-7
size: few
V: TRBV27
length: 16
D: TRBD2